This entry lists 9 T cell receptor beta chains sequenced from one sample in a study of T cells in women clearing cervical HPV infection. Data came from immunoSEQ multiplex PCR; TCRdb stores just in-frame clones and leaves some out. This table holds roughly 22,000 clones. The source material was blood buffy coat. These receptors originate from a woman aged 18 to 75 with a cervical HPV16 infection that either progressed to CIN3+ or cleared (not recorded which).

This clone is identified as medium-sized from frequency. From the germline J gene comes the end of the CDR3, since the read stops 3 residues before it. The chain is built from TRBV29-1 and TRBJ2-3; 9 bases are a match to TRBD2. The CDR3 is 15 residues long. In germline, CDR1 is SQVTM, CDR2 ANQGSEA. After removal of 7 bases from V and 1 base from J, the junction contained 9 bases not matched to a gene. The DNA read from the CDR3 is TGCAGCGCCGACCGAGCGGGAGGAGGCACAGATACG. It is translated as CSADRAGGGTDT. The whole CDR3 is CSADRAGGGTDTQYF.

In the case of this clone: One junction end disagrees with the germline gene, perhaps due to a read error. The read terminates 3 residues before the CDR3 end, so the remaining end is supplied by the germline J gene. The same CDR3 is also encoded by other DNA sequences in this sample. The J gene is TRBJ1-4, the V gene TRBV4-2; 7 positions match TRBD1. Germline CDR1 and CDR2: LGHNA and YNFKEQ. This CDR3 is 16 amino acids long. CDR3 DNA, as far as it was read: TGCGCCAGCAGCCAGGTTGTAGGGGGCAGTGATGAAAAA. Amino acids: CASSQVVGGSDEK. The CDR3 in its entirety is CASSQVVGGSDEKLFF.

Worth noting for this clone: The read ends 3 residues before the CDR3 terminus; that terminus is restored from the germline J gene. The chain has TRBV28 and TRBJ2-1; TRBD2 matches 14 bases. J was trimmed by 4 bases and V by 5 bases; bases with no gene match: 7. This CDR3 is built from 17 residues. Germline V gene sequence: CDR1 MDHEN, CDR2 SYDVKM. The CDR3 DNA, read in part, is TGTGCCAGCAGTAAGACTAGCGGGAGGGTTGTGTACAATGAG. Translated, it gives CASSKTSGRVVYNE. The whole CDR3 sequence reads CASSKTSGRVVYNEQFF.

Note on this clone: The read terminates 3 residues ahead of where the CDR3 ends, so the germline J gene completes it. The chain is built from TRBV6-1 and TRBJ2-7; D gene uncertain. V gave up 4 bases and J gave up 5 bases, with 6 bases separating them. CDR3 length equals 11 residues. The germline gives CDR1 MNHNS, CDR2 SASEGT. The sequenced CDR3 bases are TGTGCCAGCAGTGTTAGGGACGAG. It translates to CASSVRDE. The CDR3, in full, reads CASSVRDEQYF.

Remarks on this clone: The sequenced fragment ends 3 residues before the CDR3 boundary, so the rest is inferred from the germline J gene. This sequence joins TRBV5-4 and TRBJ2-1; 11 bases line up with TRBD1. Germline-derived CDR1 and CDR2 are SGHNT and YYREEE (reference sequence). The CDR3 is made up of 15 amino acids. V lost 3 bases, J lost 3 bases, and 2 bases stayed unmatched. CDR3 residues: CASSSGTGGYNEQFF. The CDR3 DNA, read in part, is TGTGCCAGCAGCTCCGGGACAGGGGGCTACAATGAG.

The DNA read from the CDR3 is TGTGCCAGTAGCATCCAGGGGCAAGAGACC. As protein: CASSIQGQET. The CDR3 in its entirety is CASSIQGQETQYF. V is TRBV19 and J is TRBJ2-5, with TRBD1 as a possible D gene (6 bases). The read terminates 3 residues ahead of where the CDR3 ends, so the germline J gene completes it. V gave up 6 bases and J gave up 2 bases, with 10 bases separating them. The V gene's germline CDR1 is LNHDA and CDR2 SQIVND (reference sequence). The CDR3 spans 13 residues.

In regard to this clone: The read halts 3 residues ahead of the CDR3 end, with the missing end drawn from the germline J gene. The V gene is TRBV25-1, the J gene TRBJ2-7; 7 nucleotides align to TRBD2. Per germline, CDR1 MGHDK and CDR2 SYGVNS. The CDR3 length is 16 residues. After removal of 3 bases from V and 6 bases from J, the junction contained 14 bases not matched to a gene. CDR3 residues: CASSDNQGGWRSEQYF. The part of the CDR3 DNA that was read is TGTGCCAGCAGTGACAATCAGGGAGGGTGGCGTTCCGAG.

Comment on this clone: The CDR3 end lies 3 residues beyond the end of the read and is filled in from the germline J gene. The J gene is TRBJ2-7, the V gene TRBV29-1; the D gene is possibly TRBD1 (6 bases). Germline values: CDR1 SQVTM, CDR2 ANQGSEA. With 7 bases removed from V and 5 bases from J, the gap between germline ends came to 18 bases. The CDR3 has 13 residues. CDR3 DNA, as far as it was read: TGCAGCGCCCACCGGACAGAGGGGGACGAG. Its protein product is CSAHRTEGDE. Given in full, the CDR3 is CSAHRTEGDEQYF.

As for this clone: Coverage ceases 3 residues before the CDR3 finishes, and the germline J gene fills in the end. This chain links TRBV20-1 with TRBJ2-1; 8 nucleotides agree with TRBD2. Germline V gene data show CDR1 as DFQATT and CDR2 as SNEGSKA (reference sequence). The CDR3 length is 17 residues. The V gene end was trimmed by 3 bases and the J gene end by 6 bases; junction bases not matched to a gene: 16. The CDR3: CSARYLPGTSVGNEQFF. CDR3 DNA, as far as it was read: TGCAGTGCTAGGTATCTACCCGGGACTAGTGTAGGCAATGAG.